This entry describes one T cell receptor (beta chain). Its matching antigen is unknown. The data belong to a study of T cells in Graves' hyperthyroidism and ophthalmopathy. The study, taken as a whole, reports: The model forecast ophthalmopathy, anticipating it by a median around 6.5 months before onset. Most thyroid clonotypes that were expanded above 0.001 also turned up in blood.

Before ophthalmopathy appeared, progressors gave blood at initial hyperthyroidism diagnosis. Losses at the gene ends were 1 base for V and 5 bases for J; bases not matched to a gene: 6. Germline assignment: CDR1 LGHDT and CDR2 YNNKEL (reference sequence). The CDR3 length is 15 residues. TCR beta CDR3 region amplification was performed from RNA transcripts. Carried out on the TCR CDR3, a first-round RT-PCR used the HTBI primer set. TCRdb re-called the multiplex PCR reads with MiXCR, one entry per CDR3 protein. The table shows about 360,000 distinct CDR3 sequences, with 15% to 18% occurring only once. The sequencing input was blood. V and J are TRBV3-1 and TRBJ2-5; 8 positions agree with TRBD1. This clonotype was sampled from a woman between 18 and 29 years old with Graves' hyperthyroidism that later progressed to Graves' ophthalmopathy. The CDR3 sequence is CASSQGAGGAETQYF. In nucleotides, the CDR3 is TGTGCCAGCAGCCAAGGTGCAGGGGGCGCGGAGACCCAGTACTTC.